The 20 T cell receptor beta chains given below trace back to one sample, sequenced in a study of T cells after posttransplantation cyclophosphamide (TCRdb year 2016). The library was produced with the immunoSEQ multiplex PCR assay. TCRdb took over this immuneACCESS table, retaining in-frame rearrangements with V and J assigned. Such tables are incomplete; in checked studies, under half of the missing clones stem from an unresolved V gene, and the remainder is unexplained. The sample yields 3,000 to 4,000 clones; 60% to 80% were counted once. The ten top clones hold 25% of the sample. Material: memory CD8+ T cells sorted from blood. Receptors originate from a man aged 30 to 45 in good health and a related stem cell transplant donor.

The chain couples TRBV6-5 to TRBJ1-5; possibly TRBD1 for D (5 bases). V dropped 0 bases and J dropped 5 bases, with 11 bases sitting between them. The CDR3 sequence is 15 residues long. Germline V gives CDR1 MNHEY, CDR2 SVGAGI. CDR3 amino acids: CASSYSIQADQPQHF. The CDR3, as DNA: TGTGCCAGCAGTTACTCGATACAGGCAGATCAGCCCCAGCATTTT.

The rearrangement joins TRBV2 to TRBJ1-5; a possible D gene is TRBD1 (6 bases). This CDR3 has 16 amino acids. CDR1 is SNHLY and CDR2 is FYNNEI in the germline V gene. Deletions cut 2 bases from V and 2 bases from J, with 13 bases between. CDR3 DNA sequence: TGTGCCAGCAGTGAACGGGGGGCGGTCGGCAATCAGCCCCAGCATTTT. It yields the protein CASSERGAVGNQPQHF.

Relative to its sample, this clone is medium-sized. V is TRBV27 and J is TRBJ1-4, with D maybe TRBD1 (5 bases). Germline-derived CDR1 and CDR2 are MNHEY and SMNVEV (reference sequence). V dropped 4 bases and J dropped 1 base, with 13 bases sitting between them. The CDR3 runs 16 residues. The CDR3 is CASSWRGSLTNEKLFF. The CDR3 nucleotides are TGTGCCAGCAGTTGGAGGGGATCTCTAACTAATGAAAAACTGTTTTTT.

The V gene is TRBV7-2, the J gene TRBJ2-7; 9 positions match TRBD1. Unmatched junction bases numbered 5, after V lost 2 bases and J lost 0 bases. This CDR3 has 16 amino acids. CDR1 and CDR2 from the germline V gene are SGHTA and FQGNSA. CDR3 sequence: CASSLPRDRVSYEQYF. The CDR3 DNA reads TGTGCCAGCAGCTTACCCCGGGACAGGGTCTCCTACGAGCAGTACTTC.

The V and J genes are TRBV19 and TRBJ1-1; 7 nucleotides match TRBD1. This CDR3 spans 15 amino acids. Germline CDR1 and CDR2: LNHDA and SQIVND (reference sequence). Losses at the gene ends were 3 bases for V and 1 base for J; bases not matched to a gene: 5. In DNA, the CDR3 is TGTGCCAGTAGTATTCGACAGGGCCAGAACACTGAAGCTTTCTTT. Translation: CASSIRQGQNTEAFF. Full variable domain (rest looked up from reference TRBV19 and TRBJ1-1): DGGITQSPKYLFRKEGQNVTLSCEQNLNHDAMYWYRQDPGQGLRLIYYSQIVNDFQKGDIAEGYSVSREKKESFPLTVTSAQKNPTAFYLCASSIRQGQNTEAFFGQGTRLTVV.

The chain recombines TRBV5-4 with TRBJ2-1; D is perhaps TRBD1 (5 bases). V lost 2 bases, J lost 5 bases, and 11 bases lay in between. From germline, CDR1 is SGHNT and CDR2 YYREEE (reference sequence). This CDR3 comprises 14 residues. In DNA, the CDR3 is TGTGCCAGCAGCTTTGGGCCAGGGAACAATGAGCAGTTCTTC. Residues: CASSFGPGNNEQFF. The full variable domain, rest sourced from reference TRBV5-4 and TRBJ2-1, is ETGVTQSPTHLIKTRGQQVTLRCSSQSGHNTVSWYQQALGQGPQFIFQYYREEENGRGNFPPRFSGLQFPNYSSELNVNALELDDSALYLCASSFGPGNNEQFFGPGTRLTVL.

This clone was detected once. The chain carries TRBV29-1 and TRBJ1-2, with 12 positions matching TRBD1. This CDR3 spans 14 amino acids. Per the germline V gene, CDR1 is SQVTM and CDR2 is ANQGSEA. Trimming took 7 bases from V and 8 from J; bases not matched to a gene: 11. The CDR3 protein is CSGGGGQGAFGYTF. Written as DNA, the CDR3 is TGCAGCGGAGGAGGGGGACAGGGGGCGTTCGGCTACACCTTC.

DNA of the CDR3: TGTGCCAGCAGCCATCTCGGGGGCCAAGAGACCCAGTACTTC. It translates to CASSHLGGQETQYF. The genes are TRBV7-2 and TRBJ2-5, with D possibly TRBD2 on 6 matching bases. The V end was cut by 5 bases, the J end by 1 base, with 11 bases between. The CDR3 contains 14 residues. In germline, CDR1 is SGHTA, CDR2 FQGNSA.

The chain recombines TRBV5-6 with TRBJ2-7, with 10 bases identical to TRBD1. The CDR3 contains 16 residues. V lost 0 bases, J lost 3 bases, and 6 bases stayed unmatched. Looked up from germline, CDR1 is SGHDT and CDR2 is YYEEEE. CDR3 bases: TGTGCCAGCAGCTTGGATCTCGGACAGGGGGTCTACGAGCAGTACTTC. Translated: CASSLDLGQGVYEQYF.

The chain employs TRBV27 and TRBJ1-5; D might be TRBD1 (6 bases). V lost 4 bases and J 2 bases, leaving 12 bases between the germline ends. The CDR3 spans 15 residues. Looked up from germline, CDR1 is MNHEY and CDR2 is SMNVEV (reference sequence). CDR3 nucleotide sequence: TGTGCCAGCAGTTCCGACAGGAAAGGCAATCAGCCCCAGCATTTT. Translation: CASSSDRKGNQPQHF.

This chain joins TRBV18 and TRBJ2-7; the D gene is possibly TRBD1 (6 bases). Germline V CDR1 and CDR2: KGHSH, LQKENI. The germline V and J ends were trimmed by 2 bases and 2 bases, with 7 bases remaining between them. The CDR3 consists of 13 residues. The CDR3 nucleotides read TGTGCCAGCTCACCAGGACAGACCTACGAGCAGTACTTC. This sequence encodes CASSPGQTYEQYF.

The chain couples TRBV5-6 to TRBJ2-7, with D maybe TRBD1 (6 bases). In germline, CDR1 is SGHDT, CDR2 YYEEEE. This CDR3 region has 15 residues. V lost 2 bases to trimming and J lost 5 bases, with 17 bases between them. The CDR3 reads CASSLAPGHGDEQYF. CDR3 nucleotide sequence: TGTGCCAGCAGCTTAGCTCCGGGACACGGGGACGAGCAGTACTTC.

The chain combines TRBV11-2 with TRBJ2-7; D may be TRBD1 (6 bases). V was trimmed by 1 base and J by 2 bases, leaving 9 bases between them. The germline gives CDR1 SGHAT, CDR2 FQNNGV. This CDR3 is 14 amino acids long. In nucleotides, the CDR3 is TGTGCCAGCAGCTTAGGGGGGACACCCTACGAGCAGTACTTC. Its protein product is CASSLGGTPYEQYF.

This clone was found once. V and J are TRBV9 and TRBJ1-1, with TRBD1 as a possible D gene (6 bases). This CDR3 spans 16 amino acids. Trimming removed 4 bases at V and 5 bases at J, with 21 bases between. Germline CDR1 reads SGDLS; CDR2 reads YYNGEE. CDR3 bases: TGTGCCAGCAGCTCCTCGGACCGAGGGAGGGGGACTGAAGCTTTCTTT. Its translation is CASSSSDRGRGTEAFF.

This clone turned up a few times. The CDR3 protein is CASSRLEGPPVDEQFF. The CDR3 nucleotides are TGCGCCAGCAGCCGGCTGGAGGGGCCGCCGGTGGATGAGCAGTTCTTC. This chain connects TRBV4-1 to TRBJ2-1; weak D call: TRBD2 (6 bases). The V gene's germline CDR1 is MGHRA and CDR2 YSYEKL. The CDR3 covers 16 residues. The V end was cut by 4 bases, the J end by 8 bases, with 21 bases between.

This clone was seen a handful of times. This chain connects TRBV7-2 to TRBJ2-7, with 7 positions matching TRBD1. The V gene's germline CDR1 is SGHTA and CDR2 FQGNSA. Trimming cost V 1 base and J 5 bases; bases outside gene matches: 8. The CDR3 length is 15 residues. CDR3 nucleotides: TGTGCCAGCAGCTTAGGACAGGGACCCTCGGACGAGCAGTACTTC. Encoded protein: CASSLGQGPSDEQYF.

CDR3 in DNA: TGTGCCAGCAGCTTCGGCACTACTTACAATGAGCAGTTCTTC. This codes for CASSFGTTYNEQFF. The chain uses TRBV5-6 and TRBJ2-1; D not certain. Trimming cost V 2 bases and J 4 bases, with 10 bases left between them. This CDR3 contains 14 residues. Germline lookup yields CDR1 SGHDT and CDR2 YYEEEE.

J is TRBJ2-7 and V is TRBV7-9, with 11 bases lining up with TRBD1. Germline V gives CDR1 SEHNR, CDR2 FQNEAQ (reference sequence). CDR3 length equals 16 residues. Unmatched junction bases numbered 10, after V lost 5 bases and J lost 4 bases. The CDR3 DNA reads as TGTGCCAGCAGCCACCCCCGGGACAGGGGGGAGTACGAGCAGTACTTC. Protein product: CASSHPRDRGEYEQYF.

The V call is TRBV5-4, the J call TRBJ1-1, with 7 bases that match TRBD1. The CDR3 sequence is 13 residues long. CDR1 and CDR2 from the germline V gene are SGHNT and YYREEE (reference sequence). Unmatched junction bases numbered 7, after V lost 5 bases and J lost 6 bases. CDR3 amino acids: CASRPTGTAEAFF. As DNA, the CDR3 is TGTGCCAGCAGGCCGACAGGGACTGCTGAAGCTTTCTTT.

Only a few counts were recorded for this clone. This chain uses TRBV13 with TRBJ2-1; 7 bases map to TRBD2. The CDR3 is 15 amino acids. J was trimmed by 0 bases and V by 6 bases; bases with no gene match: 5. Germline V CDR1 and CDR2: PRHDT, FYEKMQ (reference sequence). This CDR3 reads CASSGGGSSYNEQFF. CDR3 DNA: TGTGCCAGCAGTGGGGGAGGGAGCTCCTACAATGAGCAGTTCTTC.